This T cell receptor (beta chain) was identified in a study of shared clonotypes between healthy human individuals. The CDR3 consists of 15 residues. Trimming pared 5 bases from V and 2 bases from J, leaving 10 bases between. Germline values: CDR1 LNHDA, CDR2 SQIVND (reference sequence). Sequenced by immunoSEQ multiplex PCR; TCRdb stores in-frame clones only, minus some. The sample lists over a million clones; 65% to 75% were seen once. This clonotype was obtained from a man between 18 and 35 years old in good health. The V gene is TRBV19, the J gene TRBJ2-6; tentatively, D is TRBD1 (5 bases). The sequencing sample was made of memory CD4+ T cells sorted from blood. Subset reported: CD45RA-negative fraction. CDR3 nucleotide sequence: TGTGCCAGTAGTCAGGGTTTGGCTGGGGCCAACGTCCTGACTTTC. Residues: CASSQGLAGANVLTF.